The 10 T cell receptor beta chains below were found in one sample sequenced in a study of vaccination effects on CD4 cells after COVID-19. The antigens these receptors bind are not known. Within the ViraFEST assay, antigen-specific CD4+ T cells underwent expansion with viral peptide pools prior to sequencing. Culturing for around eleven days preceded CD4+ T cell isolation. Neither prior SARS-CoV-2 infection nor positive nucleocapsid antibodies were present in the vaccine recipients. Sequencing used immunoSEQ multiplex PCR; TCRdb keeps in-frame clones, though not all of them. The table lists about 63,000 clones, 75% of them singletons. The sequenced sample was CD4+ T cells from PBMCs cultured with HCoV-OC43 spike peptides, obtained before COVID-19 vaccination. Indicated subset: HCoV-OC43 spike overlapping peptide pool stimulation. Receptors originate from a human donor who received a COVID-19 vaccine.

This clone was observed once. This chain links TRBV3-1 (or the pseudogene TRBV3-2) with TRBJ1-2; D is unresolved. The CDR3 loop spans 15 amino acids. The germline gives CDR1 LGHDT, CDR2 YNNKEL (reference sequence). V lost 4 bases to trimming and J lost 7 bases, with 19 bases between them. CDR3 DNA sequence: TGTGCCAGCAGCCCCCGGGCTAGGGCTACCGGTGGCTACACCTTC. As protein: CASSPRARATGGYTF.

This clone was seen a handful of times. This sequence joins TRBV27 and TRBJ2-1, with D perhaps being TRBD1 or TRBD2 (5 bases each). The V gene's germline CDR1 is MNHEY and CDR2 SMNVEV (reference sequence). The CDR3 is 17 amino acids. The V gene lost 2 bases and the J gene lost 0 bases, with 14 bases spanning the gap. This CDR3 is CASSLRRGGSSYNEQFF. In nucleotides, the CDR3 is TGTGCCAGCAGTTTAAGACGTGGGGGAAGCTCCTACAATGAGCAGTTCTTC.

The chain joins TRBV4-2 to TRBJ1-2, with D uncertain. V was shortened by 0 bases and J by 7 bases, with 15 bases between the two germline ends. Germline V gene data show CDR1 as LGHNA and CDR2 as YNFKEQ. The CDR3 spans 15 residues. CDR3 in amino acids: CASSQDWGGLRGYTF. DNA for the CDR3: TGTGCCAGCAGCCAAGATTGGGGAGGGCTACGTGGCTACACCTTC.

This clone was seen only a few times. The chain combines TRBV4-1 with TRBJ2-2; D is unresolved. V lost 0 bases and J lost 5, with 10 bases in between. Germline lookup yields CDR1 MGHRA and CDR2 YSYEKL. The CDR3 is made up of 15 amino acids. For the CDR3, the DNA is TGCGCCAGCAGCCAAGATTGGGATTTGACCGGGGAGCTGTTTTTT. Amino acids: CASSQDWDLTGELFF.

The chain is built from TRBV24-1 and TRBJ1-3; D call uncertain. The germline V and J ends were trimmed by 0 bases and 2 bases, with 1 base remaining between them. CDR1 and CDR2 (germline): KGHDR, SFDVKD. There are 13 residues in the CDR3. This CDR3 reads CATSDLPGNTIYF. Written as DNA, the CDR3 is TGTGCCACCAGTGATTTGCCTGGAAACACCATATATTTT.

CDR3 sequence: CASSWGFGRNTEAFF. The CDR3 DNA reads as TGTGCCAGCAGTTGGGGGTTCGGGAGAAACACTGAAGCTTTCTTT. The rearrangement uses TRBV28 and TRBJ1-1; D perhaps matches TRBD1 (5 bases). CDR3 length: 15 residues. In germline, CDR1 is MDHEN, CDR2 SYDVKM. Trimming left V 4 bases short and J 2 bases short, with 14 bases between.

This chain uses TRBV29-1 with TRBJ1-3; 9 nucleotides align to TRBD1. This CDR3 comprises 13 residues. From germline, CDR1 is SQVTM and CDR2 ANQGSEA. The trim removed 5 bases at V and 8 bases at J, leaving 7 bases unmatched. The CDR3 reads CSVTAGQGYTIYF. Written as DNA, the CDR3 is TGCAGCGTTACTGCGGGACAGGGATACACCATATATTTT.

The gene calls are TRBV9 and TRBJ2-3; 9 bases agree with TRBD1. Germline CDR1 SGDLS, CDR2 YYNGEE. With 3 bases clipped from V and 3 bases from J, the junction kept 5 bases outside the gene matches. This CDR3 region has 15 residues. The CDR3 reads CASSARQGGTDTQYF. CDR3 nucleotides: TGTGCCAGCAGCGCCCGACAGGGGGGGACAGATACGCAGTATTTT. Filled out from reference TRBV9 and TRBJ2-3, the complete variable domain reads DSGVTQTPKHLITATGQRVTLRCSPRSGDLSVYWYQQSLDQGLQFLIQYYNGEERAKGNILERFSAQQFPDLHSELNLSSLELGDSALYFCASSARQGGTDTQYFGPGTRLTVL.

This clone showed up just once. The rearrangement joins TRBV6-2 or TRBV6-3 to TRBJ1-1; D remains unclear. The germline V gene has CDR1 MNHEY and CDR2 SVGEGT. With 3 bases removed from V and 3 bases from J, the gap between germline ends came to 11 bases. This CDR3 has 14 residues. The CDR3 nucleotides read TGTGCCAGCAGTTATTTCGGGGTCGACACTGAAGCTTTCTTT. Encoded protein: CASSYFGVDTEAFF.

The chain recombines TRBV30 with TRBJ1-2, with 7 bases matching TRBD1. V lost 5 bases to trimming and J lost 4 bases; unmatched junction nucleotides: 7. The germline gives CDR1 GTSNPN, CDR2 SVGIG (reference sequence). The CDR3 runs 13 residues. The CDR3 DNA follows: TGTGCCTGGGGTCGACAGGGCCCCTATGGCTACACCTTC. This encodes CAWGRQGPYGYTF.